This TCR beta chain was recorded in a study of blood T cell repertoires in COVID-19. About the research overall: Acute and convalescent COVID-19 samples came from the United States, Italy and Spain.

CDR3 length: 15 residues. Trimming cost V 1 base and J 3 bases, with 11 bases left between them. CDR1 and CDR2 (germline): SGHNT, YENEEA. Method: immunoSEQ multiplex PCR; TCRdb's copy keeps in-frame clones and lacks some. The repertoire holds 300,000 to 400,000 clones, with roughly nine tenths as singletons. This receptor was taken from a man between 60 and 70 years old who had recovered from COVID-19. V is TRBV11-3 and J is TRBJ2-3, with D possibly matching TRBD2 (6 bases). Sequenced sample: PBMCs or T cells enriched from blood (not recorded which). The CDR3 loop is CASSLGGIRTDTQYF. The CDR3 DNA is TGTGCCAGCAGCTTAGGCGGGATAAGAACAGATACGCAGTATTTT.